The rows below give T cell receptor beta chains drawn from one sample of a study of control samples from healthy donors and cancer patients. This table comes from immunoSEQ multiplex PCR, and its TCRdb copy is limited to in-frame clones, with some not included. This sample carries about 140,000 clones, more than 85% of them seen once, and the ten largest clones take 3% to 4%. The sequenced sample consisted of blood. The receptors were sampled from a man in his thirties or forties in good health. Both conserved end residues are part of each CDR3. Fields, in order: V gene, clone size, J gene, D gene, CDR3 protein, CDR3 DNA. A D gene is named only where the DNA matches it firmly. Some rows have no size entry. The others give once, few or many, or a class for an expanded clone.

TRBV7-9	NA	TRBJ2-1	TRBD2	CASSPMSGGGSEQFF	TGTGCCAGCAGCCCCATGTCCGGGGGGGGTTCTGAGCAGTTCTTC
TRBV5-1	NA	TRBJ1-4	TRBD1	CASSLAQGAGEKLFF	TGCGCCAGCAGCTTGGCTCAGGGGGCTGGGGAAAAACTGTTTTTT
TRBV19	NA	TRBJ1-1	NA	CASSTGDTEAFF	TGTGCCAGTAGTACAGGGGACACTGAAGCTTTCTTT
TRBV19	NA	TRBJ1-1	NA	CASSIYAGTTEAFF	TGTGCCAGTAGTATTTACGCAGGGACCACTGAAGCTTTCTTT
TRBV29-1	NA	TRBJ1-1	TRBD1	CSVGQGTLLEAFF	TGCAGCGTAGGACAGGGTACTCTTCTTGAAGCTTTCTTT
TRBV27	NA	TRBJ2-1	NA	CASSSTGFEQFF	TGTGCCAGCAGTTCAACGGGGTTTGAGCAGTTCTTC
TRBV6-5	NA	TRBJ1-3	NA	CASSTRDSAGNTIYF	TGTGCCAGCAGTACCAGAGATTCGGCCGGAAACACCATATATTTT
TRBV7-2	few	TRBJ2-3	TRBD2	CASRQGASGVYTQYF	TGTGCCAGCAGACAAGGGGCTAGCGGGGTGTATACGCAGTATTTT
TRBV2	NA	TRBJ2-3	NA	CASSDLVSGTDTQYF	TGTGCCAGCAGTGATCTGGTTAGCGGCACAGATACGCAGTATTTT
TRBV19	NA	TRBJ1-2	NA	CASSDGYGYTF	TGTGCCAGTTCGGACGGCTATGGCTACACCTTC
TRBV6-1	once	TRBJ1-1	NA	CASSEAPGGGTEAFF	TGTGCCAGCAGTGAAGCGCCCGGGGGAGGGACTGAAGCTTTCTTT
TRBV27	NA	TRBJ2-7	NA	CASSNRQMIYEQYF	TGTGCCAGCTCAAACAGGCAGATGATATACGAGCAGTACTTC
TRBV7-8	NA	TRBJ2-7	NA	CASSLGQSSYEQYF	TGTGCCAGCAGCTTAGGACAAAGCTCCTACGAGCAGTACTTC
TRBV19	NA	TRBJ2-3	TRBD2	CASSASGGEDTQYF	TGTGCCAGTAGTGCCAGCGGGGGGGAAGATACGCAGTATTTT
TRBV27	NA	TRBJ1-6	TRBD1	CASSLQGADNSPLHF	TGTGCCAGCAGTTTACAGGGGGCTGATAATTCACCCCTCCACTTT
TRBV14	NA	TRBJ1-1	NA	CASSDGPGLPFF	TGTGCCAGCAGCGACGGACCGGGTTTGCCTTTCTTT
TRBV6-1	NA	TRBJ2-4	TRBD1	CASSDRDRGQNIQYF	TGTGCCAGCAGTGACCGGGACAGGGGCCAAAACATTCAGTACTTC
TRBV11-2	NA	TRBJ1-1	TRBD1	CASSLLTGMDTEAFF	TGTGCCAGCAGCTTACTGACAGGGATGGACACTGAAGCTTTCTTT
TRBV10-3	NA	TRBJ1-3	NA	CAISGLPTAISGNTIYF	TGTGCCATCAGTGGACTACCCACAGCAATCTCTGGAAACACCATATATTTT
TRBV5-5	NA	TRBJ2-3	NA	CASSPGATSTDTQYF	TGTGCCAGCAGCCCGGGGGCCACTAGCACAGATACGCAGTATTTT
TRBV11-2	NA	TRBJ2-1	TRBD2	CASSYSGGASDEQFF	TGTGCCAGCAGTTATAGCGGGGGGGCCTCGGATGAGCAGTTCTTC
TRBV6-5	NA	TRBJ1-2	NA	CASSYSRGNGYTF	TGTGCCAGCAGTTACTCGAGGGGGAATGGCTACACCTTC
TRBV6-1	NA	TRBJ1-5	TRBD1	CASSEEPGQGGKLQHF	TGTGCCAGCAGTGAAGAACCGGGACAGGGAGGTAAGCTCCAGCATTTT
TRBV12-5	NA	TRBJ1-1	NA	CASGPGGTGNTEAFF	TGTGCTAGTGGTCCGGGGGGGACGGGTAACACTGAAGCTTTCTTT
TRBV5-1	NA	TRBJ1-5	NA	CASSRTGAGNQPQHF	TGCGCCAGCAGCCGAACGGGGGCGGGCAATCAGCCCCAGCATTTT
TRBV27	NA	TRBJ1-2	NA	CASSSSVNYGYTF	TGTGCCAGCAGTTCGAGCGTTAACTATGGCTACACCTTC
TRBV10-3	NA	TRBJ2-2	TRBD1	CAIRSDRGYTGELFF	TGTGCCATCAGGTCGGACAGGGGGTACACCGGGGAGCTGTTTTTT
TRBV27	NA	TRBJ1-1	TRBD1	CASSPLQGVNTEAFF	TGTGCCAGCAGTCCGCTCCAGGGGGTGAACACTGAAGCTTTCTTT
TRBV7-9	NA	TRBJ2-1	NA	CASSFRQAYNEQFF	TGTGCCAGCAGCTTTCGACAGGCTTACAATGAGCAGTTCTTC
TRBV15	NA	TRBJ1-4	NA	CATSRDWQAAANEKLFF	TGTGCCACCAGCAGAGATTGGCAGGCGGCGGCTAATGAAAAACTGTTTTTT
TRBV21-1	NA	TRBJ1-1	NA	CASSKVVTMGESTEAFF	TGTGCCAGCAGCAAAGTCGTTACGATGGGGGAAAGCACTGAAGCTTTCTTT
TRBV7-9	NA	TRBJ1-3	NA	CASSRGGDTIYF	TGTGCCAGCAGCCGTGGGGGAGACACCATATATTTT
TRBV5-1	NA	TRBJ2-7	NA	CASSEAYEQYF	TGCGCCAGCAGCGAGGCCTACGAGCAGTACTTC
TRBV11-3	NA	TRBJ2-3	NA	CASSLDPSLAQYF	TGTGCCAGCAGCTTAGATCCCTCTTTGGCGCAGTATTTT
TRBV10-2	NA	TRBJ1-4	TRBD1	CASSAGTGRFEKLFF	TGCGCCAGCAGCGCGGGGACAGGGAGGTTTGAAAAACTGTTTTTT
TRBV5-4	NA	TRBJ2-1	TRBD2	CASSLVGGAYNEQFF	TGTGCCAGCAGCTTGGTCGGGGGGGCCTACAATGAGCAGTTCTTC
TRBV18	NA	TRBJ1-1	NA	CASSPPFTHRTDTEAFF	TGTGCCAGCTCACCACCGTTTACCCACAGGACCGACACTGAAGCTTTCTTT
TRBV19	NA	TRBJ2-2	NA	CASSIGAGTGELFF	TGTGCCAGTAGTATCGGGGCGGGGACCGGGGAGCTGTTTTTT
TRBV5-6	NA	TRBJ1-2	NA	CASSLKVNYGYTF	TGTGCCAGCAGCTTGAAAGTTAACTATGGCTACACCTTC
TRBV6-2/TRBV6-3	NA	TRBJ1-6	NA	CASSYSSFRIGSPLHF	TGTGCCAGCAGTTACTCGAGTTTCAGGATTGGTTCACCCCTCCACTTT
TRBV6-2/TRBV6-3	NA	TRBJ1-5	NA	CASSGDDYSNQPQHF	TGTGCCAGCAGCGGGGACGATTATAGCAATCAGCCCCAGCATTTT
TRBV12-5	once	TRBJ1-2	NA	CASGPPHTVYGYTF	TGTGCTAGTGGTCCTCCCCACACAGTCTATGGCTACACCTTC
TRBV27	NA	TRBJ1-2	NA	CASSFIPGSYGYTF	TGTGCCAGCAGTTTTATTCCAGGGAGCTATGGCTACACCTTC
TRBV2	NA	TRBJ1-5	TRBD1	CASGGDRANNQPQHF	TGTGCCAGCGGCGGGGACAGGGCCAACAATCAGCCCCAGCATTTT
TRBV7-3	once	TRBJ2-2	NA	CASSLTLPTLRTGELFF	TGTGCCAGCAGCTTAACCCTCCCGACCCTGAGGACCGGGGAGCTGTTTTTT
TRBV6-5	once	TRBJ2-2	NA	CASSYVYGELFF	TGTGCCAGCAGTTACGTTTACGGGGAGCTGTTTTTT
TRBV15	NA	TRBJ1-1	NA	CATSRTANTEAFF	TGTGCCACCAGCAGGACAGCGAACACTGAAGCTTTCTTT
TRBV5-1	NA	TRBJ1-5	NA	CASSLESNQPQHF	TGCGCCAGCAGCTTGGAGAGCAATCAGCCCCAGCATTTT